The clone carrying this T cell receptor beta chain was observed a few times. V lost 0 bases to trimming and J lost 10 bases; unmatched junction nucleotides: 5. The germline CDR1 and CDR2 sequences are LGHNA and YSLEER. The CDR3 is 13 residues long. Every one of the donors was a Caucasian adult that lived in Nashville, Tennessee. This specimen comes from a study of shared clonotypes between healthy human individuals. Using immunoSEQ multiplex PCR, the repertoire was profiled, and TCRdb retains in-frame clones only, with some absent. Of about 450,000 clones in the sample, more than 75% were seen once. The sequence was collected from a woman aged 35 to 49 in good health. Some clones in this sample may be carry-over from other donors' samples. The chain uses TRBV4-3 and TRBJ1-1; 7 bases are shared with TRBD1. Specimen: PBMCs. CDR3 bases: TGCGCCAGCAGCCAAGATCGCCCAGGGGGAGCTTTCTTT. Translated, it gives CASSQDRPGGAFF.